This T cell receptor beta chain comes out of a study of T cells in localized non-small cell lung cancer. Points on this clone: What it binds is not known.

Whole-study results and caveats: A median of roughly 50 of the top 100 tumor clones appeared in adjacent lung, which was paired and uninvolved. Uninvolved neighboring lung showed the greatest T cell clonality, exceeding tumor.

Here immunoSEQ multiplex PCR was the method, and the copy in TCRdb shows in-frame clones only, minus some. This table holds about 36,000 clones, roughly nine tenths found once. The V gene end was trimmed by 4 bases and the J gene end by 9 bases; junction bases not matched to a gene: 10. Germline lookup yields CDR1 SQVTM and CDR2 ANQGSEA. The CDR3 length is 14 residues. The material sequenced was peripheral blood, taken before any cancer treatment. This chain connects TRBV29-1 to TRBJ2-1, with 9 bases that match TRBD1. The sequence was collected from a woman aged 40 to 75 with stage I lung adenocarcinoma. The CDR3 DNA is TGCAGCGTTGTTGGTGGGACAGGGATCCCTGAGCAGTTCTTC. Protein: CSVVGGTGIPEQFF.